A single sample gave rise to the 27 T cell receptor beta chains below, sequenced in a study of blood T cell repertoires in COVID-19. Using immunoSEQ multiplex PCR, the repertoire was profiled, and TCRdb retains in-frame clones only, with some absent. The sample carries 350,000 to 450,000 clones, about 88% recorded once. Sequenced input: peripheral blood. Receptors were obtained from a human donor in a cohort sampled during active COVID-19.

The chain recombines TRBV19 with TRBJ2-1; D uncertain. The CDR3 is made up of 16 amino acids. The ends were cut back, 4 bases at V and 7 bases at J, with 20 bases in the middle. Germline loops: CDR1 LNHDA, CDR2 SQIVND (reference sequence). CDR3 sequence reads: CASSNPGPVRWNEQFF. Written as DNA, the CDR3 is TGTGCCAGTAGTAACCCAGGTCCGGTCAGGTGGAATGAGCAGTTCTTC.

This chain uses TRBV19 with TRBJ1-5, with 8 bases lining up with TRBD1. Germline trimming cut 4 bases from V and 7 bases from J; bases unmatched to any gene: 6. Germline V gene lookup returns CDR1 LNHDA and CDR2 SQIVND (reference sequence). This CDR3 has 14 residues. The CDR3 bases are TGTGCCAGTAGTACACTGGGACAGGAACAGCCCCAGCATTTT. This encodes CASSTLGQEQPQHF.

This sequence joins TRBV9 and TRBJ2-3, with TRBD2 as a possible D gene (5 bases). V was trimmed by 4 bases and J by 2 bases, leaving 11 bases between them. The CDR3 spans 14 residues. CDR1 and CDR2 from the germline V gene are SGDLS and YYNGEE. Here the CDR3 reads CASSPTGSTDTQYF. In DNA, the CDR3 is TGTGCCAGCAGCCCTACGGGGTCCACAGATACGCAGTATTTT.

The chain combines TRBV14 with TRBJ2-3; D uncertain. The CDR3 is 13 residues long. Germline V gives CDR1 SGHDN, CDR2 FVKESK. Trimming removed 5 bases at V and 0 bases at J, with 6 bases between. As DNA, the CDR3 is TGTGCCAGCAGCTTGACTAGCACAGATACGCAGTATTTT. This encodes CASSLTSTDTQYF.

The V gene is TRBV29-1, the J gene TRBJ2-1; tentatively, D is TRBD2 (6 bases). The germline V gene has CDR1 SQVTM and CDR2 ANQGSEA. Trimming removed 6 bases at V and 7 bases at J, with 22 bases between. This CDR3 comprises 15 residues. The CDR3 nucleotides read TGCAGCGTCCCGAGGGATGGCAGTCGGGGGAATGAGCAGTTCTTC. The encoded protein is CSVPRDGSRGNEQFF.

V usage is TRBV5-3 and J usage is TRBJ1-4; no clear D gene. TRBV5-3 is reported as an ORF; its role is uncertain. With 4 bases removed from V and 4 bases from J, the gap between germline ends came to 23 bases. The CDR3 consists of 18 residues. As DNA, the CDR3 is TGTGCCAGAAGCGCGAAACCATCCCCGCTGGGCCATAATGAAAAACTGTTTTTT. Translating gives CARSAKPSPLGHNEKLFF.

The V call is TRBV7-2, the J call TRBJ1-2; D unresolved. Between the trimmed V and J ends, which lost 6 bases and 4 bases, there was a span of 9 bases. Germline CDR1 and CDR2: SGHTA and FQGNSA. The length of the CDR3 is 12 residues. Here the CDR3 reads CASSASPYGYTF. CDR3 nucleotide sequence: TGTGCCAGCAGTGCGAGCCCCTATGGCTACACCTTC. Full variable domain (rest looked up from reference TRBV7-2 and TRBJ1-2): GAGVSQSPSNKVTEKGKDVELRCDPISGHTALYWYRQSLGQGLEFLIYFQGNSAPDKSGLPSDRFSAERTGGSVSTLTIQRTQQEDSAVYLCASSASPYGYTFGSGTRLTVV.

The chain links TRBV7-2 to TRBJ2-5, with D possibly being TRBD2 (6 bases). The germline V gene encodes CDR1 SGHTA and CDR2 FQGNSA. The CDR3 consists of 13 residues. V was cut by 5 bases and J by 5 bases, with 12 bases left in between. The CDR3 protein is CASSRGTRETQYF. As DNA, the CDR3 is TGTGCCAGCAGCCGGGGGACCCGGGAGACCCAGTACTTC. Filled out from reference TRBV7-2 and TRBJ2-5, the complete variable domain reads GAGVSQSPSNKVTEKGKDVELRCDPISGHTALYWYRQSLGQGLEFLIYFQGNSAPDKSGLPSDRFSAERTGGSVSTLTIQRTQQEDSAVYLCASSRGTRETQYFGPGTRLLVL.

This rearrangement joins TRBV5-1 to TRBJ1-4, with 7 bases that match TRBD1. The CDR3 runs 15 residues. Trimming at V came to 2 bases and at J to 0 bases, leaving 1 base not matched to a gene. The germline V gene has CDR1 SGHRS and CDR2 YFSETQ. The CDR3 DNA follows: TGCGCCAGCAGCTTCAGGGGGTCAACTAATGAAAAACTGTTTTTT. This gives the protein CASSFRGSTNEKLFF.

The sample holds one count of this clone. This chain joins TRBV19 and TRBJ2-7; 7 nucleotides align to TRBD2. Trimming removed 3 bases from V and 9 bases from J; junction bases left unmatched: 11. Per germline, CDR1 LNHDA and CDR2 SQIVND (reference sequence). The CDR3 covers 14 residues. The CDR3 sequence is CASSIGLGRAGQYF. The CDR3 DNA is TGTGCCAGTAGTATCGGACTAGGGCGAGCGGGGCAGTACTTC.

The chain combines TRBV4-1 with TRBJ2-7, with 8 bases fitting TRBD1. Germline V gene data show CDR1 as MGHRA and CDR2 as YSYEKL. The CDR3 spans 14 residues. With V trimmed by 3 bases and J by 0 bases, 1 base remained unmatched. As DNA, the CDR3 is TGCGCCAGCAGCCAGGGACAGGACTCCTACGAGCAGTACTTC. This gives the protein CASSQGQDSYEQYF.

The chain has TRBV2 and TRBJ2-6; D may be TRBD2 (6 bases). The CDR3 runs 15 residues. V lost 6 bases and J 1 base, leaving 10 bases between the germline ends. CDR1 is SNHLY, CDR2 FYNNEI, per germline. The CDR3: CASRGGSSGANVLTF. CDR3 in DNA: TGTGCCAGCAGAGGAGGGTCGTCTGGGGCCAACGTCCTGACTTTC.

The chain uses TRBV6-5 and TRBJ2-7; D gene uncertain. V shed 3 bases and J shed 6 bases, with 12 bases lying between them. Germline V gene lookup returns CDR1 MNHEY and CDR2 SVGAGI. The length of the CDR3 is 13 residues. This CDR3 reads CASSYIQTPEQYF. CDR3 DNA sequence: TGTGCCAGCAGTTATATCCAAACTCCCGAGCAGTACTTC.

J is TRBJ2-1 and V is TRBV3-1 (or the pseudogene TRBV3-2), with TRBD1 identical over 9 bases. CDR1 and CDR2 (germline): LGHDT, YNNKEL (reference sequence). V lost 4 bases and J lost 2; bases outside the gene matches: 3. This CDR3 spans 15 amino acids. This CDR3 reads CASSLQGAPYNEQFF. The CDR3 DNA reads as TGTGCCAGCAGCCTACAGGGGGCTCCCTACAATGAGCAGTTCTTC.

This sequence joins TRBV5-4 and TRBJ2-7, with D tentatively TRBD1 (6 bases). Germline CDR1 SGHNT, CDR2 YYREEE (reference sequence). Trimming cost V 2 bases and J 5 bases, with 14 bases left between them. The length of the CDR3 is 14 residues. CDR3 DNA sequence: TGTGCCAGCAGCTTAAGGGGGACGAGGAACGAGCAGTACTTC. Protein product: CASSLRGTRNEQYF.

In DNA, the CDR3 is TGTGCCAGCAGTTATAGCGGAGATACGCAGTATTTT. Its protein product is CASSYSGDTQYF. This chain uses TRBV2 with TRBJ2-3; D is possibly TRBD2 (6 bases). This CDR3 is 12 amino acids long. Trimming removed 5 bases at V and 5 bases at J, with 8 bases between. CDR1 and CDR2 (germline): SNHLY, FYNNEI.

Details on this clone: At one boundary the junction diverges from the germline segment, which might be a read error. The gene calls are TRBV14 and TRBJ2-3; the D gene is possibly TRBD1 (5 bases). Germline assignment: CDR1 SGHDN and CDR2 FVKESK. CDR3 length: 14 amino acids. The CDR3 DNA sequence: TGTGCCAGCAGCCAAGGTGACAGCAGAGATACGCAGTATTTT. This gives the protein CASSQGDSRDTQYF. Complete variable domain (other parts from reference TRBV14 and TRBJ2-3): EAGVTQFPSHSVIEKGQTVTLRCDPISGHDNLYWYRRVMGKEIKFLLHFVKESKQDESGMPNNRFLAERTGGTYSTLKVQPAELEDSGVYFCASSQGDSRDTQYFGPGTRLTVL.

The V call is TRBV6-1, the J call TRBJ1-2, with TRBD1 identical over 9 bases. CDR1 and CDR2 (germline): MNHNS, SASEGT. V shed 5 bases and J 3 bases; nucleotides not matched to a gene: 7. The CDR3 sequence is 15 residues long. CDR3 sequence (DNA): TGTGCCAGCAGTCAACAACAGGGGGCAGACTATGGCTACACCTTC. This encodes CASSQQQGADYGYTF.

The CDR3 bases are TGTGCCAGCAGTTCCCCCCCGACAGGGACCTACGAGCAGTACTTC. This encodes CASSSPPTGTYEQYF. V usage is TRBV6-5 and J usage is TRBJ2-7; 7 positions match TRBD1. CDR3 size: 15 residues. Germline CDR1 and CDR2: MNHEY and SVGAGI. The ends lost 4 bases at V and 2 bases at J; junction bases unmatched: 8.

The table lists this clone with a few counts. CDR3 region: CASTRAGGPGELFF. CDR3 DNA sequence: TGTGCCAGCACTCGAGCGGGGGGGCCCGGGGAGCTGTTTTTT. This chain connects TRBV6-6 to TRBJ2-2; 10 nucleotides agree with TRBD2. V shed 7 bases, J shed 6 bases, and the junction held 5 bases outside the gene matches. Germline CDR1 is MNHNY and CDR2 is SVGAGI (reference sequence). The CDR3 spans 14 residues.

The chain joins TRBV5-5 to TRBJ2-3, with unresolved D. The CDR3 is 15 residues long. The V gene lost 2 bases and the J gene lost 1 base, with 11 bases spanning the gap. The germline V gene encodes CDR1 SGHKS and CDR2 YYEKEE (reference sequence). CDR3 sequence: CASSFNTPRTDTQYF. The CDR3, as DNA: TGTGCCAGCAGCTTCAACACCCCCCGCACAGATACGCAGTATTTT.

The sample holds a few counts of this clone. This chain uses TRBV25-1 with TRBJ2-2, with 8 bases that match TRBD1. V trimming: 10 bases; J trimming: 5 bases; junction bases outside the gene matches: 6. The germline CDR1 and CDR2 sequences are MGHDK and SYGVNS. The length of the CDR3 is 13 residues. In DNA form, the CDR3 reads TGTGCCATCCAGGGGGCGCAGACCGGGGAGCTGTTTTTT. This translates into CAIQGAQTGELFF.

V gene TRBV7-9 combines with J gene TRBJ2-3, with a possible D match to TRBD2 (5 bases). Germline V gene sequence: CDR1 SEHNR, CDR2 FQNEAQ (reference sequence). The CDR3 spans 12 residues. Trimming took 6 bases from V and 7 from J, leaving 11 bases between them. The CDR3 loop reads CASSRELHTQYF. In DNA form, the CDR3 reads TGTGCCAGCAGTCGGGAATTGCATACGCAGTATTTT.

This sequence joins TRBV2 and TRBJ2-2; 9 bases map to TRBD2. V gave up 7 bases and J gave up 7 bases; unmatched junction bases: 10. The CDR3 runs 15 residues. The germline gives CDR1 SNHLY, CDR2 FYNNEI. CDR3 protein: CASKRGASGVGELFF. In nucleotides, the CDR3 is TGTGCCAGCAAACGAGGGGCTAGCGGGGTCGGGGAGCTGTTTTTT.

In nucleotides, the CDR3 is TGCAGCGTACGAGACAGGCTAAACTATGGCTACACCTTC. Amino acid sequence: CSVRDRLNYGYTF. The V call is TRBV29-1, the J call TRBJ1-2, with D possibly matching TRBD1 (6 bases). V was clipped by 6 bases and J by 2 bases, with 13 bases between them. This CDR3 spans 13 amino acids. Germline values: CDR1 SQVTM, CDR2 ANQGSEA. The full variable domain, with the rest looked up from reference TRBV29-1 and TRBJ1-2, is SAVISQKPSRDICQRGTSLTIQCQVDSQVTMMFWYRQQPGQSLTLIATANQGSEATYESGFVIDKFPISRPNLTFSTLTVSNMSPEDSSIYLCSVRDRLNYGYTFGSGTRLTVV.

This clone was detected once. V gene TRBV30 combines with J gene TRBJ1-2; a possible D gene is TRBD1 (6 bases). V was trimmed by 3 bases and J by 3 bases, leaving 14 bases between them. The germline gives CDR1 GTSNPN, CDR2 SVGIG (reference sequence). The CDR3 consists of 14 residues. This CDR3 reads CAWSTGQQDYGYTF. CDR3 nucleotide sequence: TGTGCCTGGAGCACTGGACAGCAGGACTATGGCTACACCTTC.

This sequence joins TRBV10-3 and TRBJ2-3; 9 nucleotides match TRBD2. Per the germline V gene, CDR1 is ENHRY and CDR2 is SYGVKD. After removal of 5 bases from V and 6 bases from J, the junction contained 9 bases not matched to a gene. This CDR3 is 15 amino acids long. CDR3 residues: CAISSTSGAPDTQYF. The CDR3 DNA follows: TGTGCCATCAGTTCGACTAGCGGAGCTCCCGATACGCAGTATTTT.